This T cell receptor beta chain was recovered during a study of T cells expressing NK-cell markers. At the level of the study: Sorted T-cell subsets CD3+CD56+NKG2C+, CD3+CD56+NKG2C- and CD3+CD56-NKG2C+ were TCR beta-sequenced. Seven donors tested HCMV-seropositive and one tested seronegative among the eight sequenced. Study observations and caveats: In a few donors, dominant clonotypes made up 28.3-60.1% of CD3+CD56-NKG2C+ cells.

On this clonotype itself: Its specificity is unknown.

Each CDR3 protein gets one entry in TCRdb, which reprocessed the 5' RACE reads and gives no DNA. Its listing shows about 260,000 distinct CDR3 sequences. The CDR3 extends over 11 amino acids. Germline CDR1 and CDR2: ENHRY and SYGVKD. The chain has TRBV10-3 and TRBJ2-2. Sequencing was performed on blood T cells: a sorted CD56 or NKG2C T cell subset, CD4+ or CD8+ T cells, or bulk PBMC T cells (not recorded which). The receptor comes from a woman aged 18-69 years in good health. CDR3 amino acids: CAIRTTGELFF.